The T cell receptor (beta chain) under discussion was sequenced for a study of T cell responses to AZD1222 COVID-19 vaccine. Repertoires were generated with immunoSEQ multiplex PCR, while TCRdb's copy carries only in-frame clones and drops some. The sample lists approximately 210,000 clones; approximately 93% were seen once. General study findings and limits: Distributed over spike, vaccine-associated CD4 TCRs predominated at 160-218 and 743-854. Donors, mostly white British, included more females; clonal diversity was possibly underestimated. Nearly half of spike-specific TCRs reportedly target unmutated variant regions. Baseline seropositivity characterized only 5 or 6 AZD1222 recipients.

As concerns this clone: What it recognizes is unknown.

Germline CDR1 GTSNPN, CDR2 SVGIG (reference sequence). V dropped 6 bases and J dropped 6; count of bases not matched to a gene: 9. This CDR3 spans 14 amino acids. The origin of this receptor is an adult who received the AZD1222 COVID-19 vaccine. Sequenced here: peripheral blood, sampled 28 days after the second AZD1222 dose. The genes are TRBV30 and TRBJ2-1, with 9 bases aligning to TRBD2. CDR3 loop: CACKLAGPRNEQFF. CDR3 bases: TGTGCCTGTAAACTAGCGGGTCCTCGCAATGAGCAGTTCTTC.